Described below is a single T cell receptor beta chain sequence and its context. A clone one base away is much larger, so this may be a read error. Only healthy Caucasians were included as donors. This sample was included in a study of identical twins. TCRdb analysed the 5' RACE reads with MiXCR anew, one entry per CDR3 protein. The data hold about 890,000 distinct CDR3 sequences, with approximately 13% observed a single time. This same sample was also part of a study on yellow fever vaccine responses in identical twins.

The sample consisted of PBMCs. The TCR was taken from a woman aged 18 to 35 in good health.

In nucleotides, the CDR3 is TGCGCCAGCAGCCAAGGTGCAGGGAAGACACCCCTCCACTTT. Protein: CASSQGAGKTPLHF. The V gene is TRBV4-1, the J gene TRBJ1-6, with D maybe TRBD1 (5 bases). The germline V gene has CDR1 MGHRA and CDR2 YSYEKL. Deletions cut 1 base from V and 11 bases from J, with 12 bases between. The CDR3 is 14 residues long.